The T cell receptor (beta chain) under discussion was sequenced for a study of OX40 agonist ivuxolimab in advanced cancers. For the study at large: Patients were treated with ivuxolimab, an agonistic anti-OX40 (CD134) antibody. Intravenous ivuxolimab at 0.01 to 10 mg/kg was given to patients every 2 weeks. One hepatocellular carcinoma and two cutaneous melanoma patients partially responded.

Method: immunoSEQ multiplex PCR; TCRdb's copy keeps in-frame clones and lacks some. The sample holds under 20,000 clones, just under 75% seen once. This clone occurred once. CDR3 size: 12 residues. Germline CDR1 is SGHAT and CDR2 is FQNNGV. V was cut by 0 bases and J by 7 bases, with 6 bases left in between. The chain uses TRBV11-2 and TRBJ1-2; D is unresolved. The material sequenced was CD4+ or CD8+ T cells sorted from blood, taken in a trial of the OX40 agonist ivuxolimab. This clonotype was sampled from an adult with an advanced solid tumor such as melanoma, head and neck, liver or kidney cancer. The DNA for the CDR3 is TGTGCCAGCAGCTTAGATGATTTTGGCTACACCTTC. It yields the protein CASSLDDFGYTF.